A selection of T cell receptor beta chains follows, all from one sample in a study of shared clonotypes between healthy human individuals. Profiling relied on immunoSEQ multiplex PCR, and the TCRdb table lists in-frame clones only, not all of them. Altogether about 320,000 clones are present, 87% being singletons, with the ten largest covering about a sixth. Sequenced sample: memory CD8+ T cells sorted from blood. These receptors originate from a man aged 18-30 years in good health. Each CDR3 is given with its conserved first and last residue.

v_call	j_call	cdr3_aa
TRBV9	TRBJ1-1	CASSVGPPGPPGTEAFF
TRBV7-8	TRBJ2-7	CASSPSGLDGRYEQYF
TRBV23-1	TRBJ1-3	CASSQARGLISGNTIYF
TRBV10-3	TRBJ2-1	CAITASGYNEQFF
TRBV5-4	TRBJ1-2	CASSWFRDANYGYTF
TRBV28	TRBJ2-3	CASSFKSTDTQYF
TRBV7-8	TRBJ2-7	CASSLVSGGSPQYEQYF
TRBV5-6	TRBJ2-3	CASSLELTEADTQYF
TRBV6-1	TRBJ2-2	CASSEDNTGELFF
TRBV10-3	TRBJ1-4	CAIKNGPFGKLFF
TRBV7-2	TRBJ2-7	CASRDRGTLEQYF
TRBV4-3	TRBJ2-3	CASSQGYEAIPSTDTQYF
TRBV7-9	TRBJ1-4	CASSPPAGNEKLFF
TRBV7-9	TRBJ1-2	CASSNPSRGPNYGYTF